This entry concerns a single T cell receptor beta chain. This receptor's antigen is unknown. Per-base quality was not reported, and no clone a single base away is much larger than it. The data derive from a study of blood T cell repertoires in COVID-19 (dated by TCRdb to 2018 to 2021). For context, the study as a whole: The collaborator samples originated in the United States, Italy and Spain and spanned the acute and convalescent phases of COVID-19. The repertoires were released in a freely available public database intended as a resource for research on the immune response to SARS-CoV-2. Where HLA class I and class II types were available, the types were taken from metadata supplied by the sample provider, not from assay-based typing. The samples were drawn from two sources: the first 160 participants of the ongoing ImmuneRACE study, and 1,200 or so subjects contributed by 6 global collaborators. The dataset comprised deeply sampled blood TCRbeta repertoires from subjects exposed to, actively infected with, or recovered from COVID-19. Nearly every sample came with metadata listing a de-identified subject ID, COVID-19 status, age in years and sex. The material from the prospective study consisted of cDNA or gDNA derived from T cells, B-cell-depleted T cells, or PBMCs.

Collaborating institutions collected whole blood in K2EDTA tubes following their own protocols. For TCRbeta analysis, collaborator samples were shipped as frozen whole blood, as isolated PBMCs, or as DNA extracted from either sample type. Spanning cysteine to phenylalanine, the CDR3 consists of 13 amino acids. Only CDR3 DNA is held: 39 bases, read in frame from base 1. The germline V gene encodes CDR1 SNHLY and CDR2 FYNNEI. Unmatched junction bases come to 3, with V trimmed by 9 bases and J by 0 bases. What the authors observed across the whole study: Clinical and demographic metadata were provided uncurated, with the amount varying by source and participant.

The immunoSEQ Assay, a bias-controlled multiplex PCR, was used to amplify TCRbeta CDR3 regions from genomic DNA. In the original analysis: The number of nucleated cells in each sample was estimated from the amplification of reference gene primers within the assay. Sequence reads were collapsed and filtered to measure the absolute abundance of every unique TCRbeta CDR3 rearrangement. For each sample, productive Simpson clonality was calculated as the square root of Simpson's diversity index over productive rearrangements. The source is immuneACCESS, and TCRdb retained only in-frame sequences with V and J called. Part of the clones is not carried over; for the studies checked, unresolved V genes explain less than half of this, and the remainder is unexplained. V, J and clone size derive from that table, while D and trimming were established from the DNA sequence. The sample table shows 65,000 or so clones, and around 86% are seen once. Roughly 3.2% of the sample rests with the top ten.

The receptor's source is a man over 45 with active COVID-19. The chain was built from TRBV2 and TRBJ2-7; TRBD1 aligns with 9 central bases. The specimen was peripheral blood. The CDR3 here reads CARGQGGSYEQYF. The nucleotide sequence reads as follows: TGTGCCAGGGGACAGGGTGGCTCCTACGAGCAGTACTTC.